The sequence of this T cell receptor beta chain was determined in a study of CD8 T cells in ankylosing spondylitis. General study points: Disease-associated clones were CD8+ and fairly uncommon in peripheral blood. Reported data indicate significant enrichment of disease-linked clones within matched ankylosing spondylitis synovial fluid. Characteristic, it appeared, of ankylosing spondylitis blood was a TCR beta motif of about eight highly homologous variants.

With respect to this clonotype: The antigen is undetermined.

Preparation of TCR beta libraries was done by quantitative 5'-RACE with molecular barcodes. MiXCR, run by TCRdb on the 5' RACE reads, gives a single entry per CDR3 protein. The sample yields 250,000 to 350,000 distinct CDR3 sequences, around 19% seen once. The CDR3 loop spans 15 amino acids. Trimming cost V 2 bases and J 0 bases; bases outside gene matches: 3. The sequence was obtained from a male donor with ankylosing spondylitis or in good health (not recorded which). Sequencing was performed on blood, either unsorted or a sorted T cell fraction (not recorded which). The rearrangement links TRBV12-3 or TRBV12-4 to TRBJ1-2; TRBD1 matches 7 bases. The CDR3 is CASSLRQGTNYGYTF. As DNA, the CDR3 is TGTGCCAGCAGTTTAAGACAGGGCACTAACTATGGCTACACCTTC.